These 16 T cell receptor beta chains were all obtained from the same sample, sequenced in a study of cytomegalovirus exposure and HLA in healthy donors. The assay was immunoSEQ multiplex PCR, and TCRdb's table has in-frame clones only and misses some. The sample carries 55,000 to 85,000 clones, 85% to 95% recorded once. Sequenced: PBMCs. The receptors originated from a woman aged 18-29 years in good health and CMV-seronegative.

CDR3 sequence: CASSSTGGRGETQYF. CDR3 nucleotide sequence: TGTGCCAGCAGCAGTACAGGGGGCCGGGGGGAGACCCAGTACTTC. The chain joins TRBV11-3 to TRBJ2-5; 9 bases are shared with TRBD1. Germline CDR1 reads SGHNT; CDR2 reads YENEEA. This CDR3 has 15 residues. The J segment lost 5 bases and the V segment lost 5 bases, leaving 9 bases of the junction unmatched.

CDR3 DNA sequence: TGTGCCAGCAGTGGGACTAGCGGGAGGGCTAGCACAGATACGCAGTATTTT. It specifies CASSGTSGRASTDTQYF. The rearrangement joins TRBV28 to TRBJ2-3, with 16 bases identical to TRBD2. The junction had 2 bases not matched to a gene; V was cut back by 5 bases and J by 0 bases. The CDR3 length is 17 residues. Germline assignment: CDR1 MDHEN and CDR2 SYDVKM.

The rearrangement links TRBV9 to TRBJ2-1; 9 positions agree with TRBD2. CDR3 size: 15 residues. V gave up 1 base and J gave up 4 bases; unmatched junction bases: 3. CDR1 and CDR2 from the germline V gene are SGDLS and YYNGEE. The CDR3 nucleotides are TGTGCCAGCAGCGTATTGACTAGCGGTTACAATGAGCAGTTCTTC. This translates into CASSVLTSGYNEQFF.

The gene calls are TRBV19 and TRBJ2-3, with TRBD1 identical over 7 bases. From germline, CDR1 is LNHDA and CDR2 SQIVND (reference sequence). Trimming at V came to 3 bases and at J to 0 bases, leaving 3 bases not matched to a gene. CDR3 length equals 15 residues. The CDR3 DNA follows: TGTGCCAGTAGTATTAAGGGGGCGAGCACAGATACGCAGTATTTT. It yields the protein CASSIKGASTDTQYF.

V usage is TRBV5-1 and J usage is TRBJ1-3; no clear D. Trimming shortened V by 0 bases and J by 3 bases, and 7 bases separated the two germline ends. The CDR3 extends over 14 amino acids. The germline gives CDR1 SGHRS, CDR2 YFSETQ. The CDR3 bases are TGCGCCAGCAGCTTGGAAGGCGGTGGAAACACCATATATTTT. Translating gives CASSLEGGGNTIYF.

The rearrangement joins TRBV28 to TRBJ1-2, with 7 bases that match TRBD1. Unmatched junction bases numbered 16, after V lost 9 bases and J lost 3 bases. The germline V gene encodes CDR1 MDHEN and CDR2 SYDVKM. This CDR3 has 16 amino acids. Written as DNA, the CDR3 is TGTGCCAGTAATTCACCGGGCAGGGGGTTTGACTATGGCTACACCTTC. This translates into CASNSPGRGFDYGYTF.

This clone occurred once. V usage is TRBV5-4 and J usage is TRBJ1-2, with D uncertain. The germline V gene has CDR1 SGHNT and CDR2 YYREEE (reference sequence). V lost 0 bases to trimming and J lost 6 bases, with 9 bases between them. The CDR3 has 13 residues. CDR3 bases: TGTGCCAGCAGCTTGGTAGGAGGGAATGGCTACACCTTC. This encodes CASSLVGGNGYTF.

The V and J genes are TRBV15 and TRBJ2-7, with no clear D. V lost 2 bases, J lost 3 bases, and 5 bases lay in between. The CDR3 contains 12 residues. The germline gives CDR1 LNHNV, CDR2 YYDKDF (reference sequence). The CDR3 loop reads CATSRRSYEQYF. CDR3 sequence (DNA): TGTGCCACCAGCAGACGGAGCTACGAGCAGTACTTC. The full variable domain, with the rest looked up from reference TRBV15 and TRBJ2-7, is DAMVIQNPRYQVTQFGKPVTLSCSQTLNHNVMYWYQQKSSQAPKLLFHYYDKDFNNEADTPDNFQSRRPNTSFCFLDIRSPGLGDTAMYLCATSRRSYEQYFGPGTRLTVT.

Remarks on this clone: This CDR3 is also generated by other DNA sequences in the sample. CDR3 protein: CASSQGNEQYF. The DNA of the CDR3 is TGTGCCAGCAGCCAGGGAAACGAGCAGTACTTC. The chain recombines TRBV27 with TRBJ2-7, with D maybe TRBD1 (5 bases). Germline V lookup: CDR1 MNHEY, CDR2 SMNVEV (reference sequence). The CDR3 totals 11 residues. Between the trimmed V and J ends, which lost 6 bases and 5 bases, there was a span of 8 bases.

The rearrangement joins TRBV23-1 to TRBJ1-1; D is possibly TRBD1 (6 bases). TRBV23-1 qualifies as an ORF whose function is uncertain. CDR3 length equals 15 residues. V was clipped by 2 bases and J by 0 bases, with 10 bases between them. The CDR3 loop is CASSQPDRVNTEAFF. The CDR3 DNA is TGCGCCAGCAGTCAACCGGACAGAGTGAACACTGAAGCTTTCTTT.

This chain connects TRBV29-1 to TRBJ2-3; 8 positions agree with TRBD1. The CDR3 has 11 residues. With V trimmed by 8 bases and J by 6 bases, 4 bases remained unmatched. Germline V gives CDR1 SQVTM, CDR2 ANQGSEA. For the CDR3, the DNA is TGCAGCTCGCGGACAGGGGATACGCAGTATTTT. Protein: CSSRTGDTQYF.

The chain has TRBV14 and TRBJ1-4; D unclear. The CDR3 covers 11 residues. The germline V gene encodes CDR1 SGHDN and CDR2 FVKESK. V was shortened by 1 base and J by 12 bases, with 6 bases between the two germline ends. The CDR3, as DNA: TGTGCCAGCAGCCAAGTCCAGGAACTGTTTTTT. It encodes CASSQVQELFF.

As DNA, the CDR3 is TGTGCCAGCAGTTTATACCGGGACTACCTCGAGACCCAGTACTTC. Its protein is CASSLYRDYLETQYF. The V gene is TRBV27, the J gene TRBJ2-5, with 7 positions matching TRBD2. The CDR3 is made up of 15 amino acids. From germline, CDR1 is MNHEY and CDR2 SMNVEV (reference sequence). Trimming at V came to 1 base and at J to 5 bases, leaving 7 bases not matched to a gene.

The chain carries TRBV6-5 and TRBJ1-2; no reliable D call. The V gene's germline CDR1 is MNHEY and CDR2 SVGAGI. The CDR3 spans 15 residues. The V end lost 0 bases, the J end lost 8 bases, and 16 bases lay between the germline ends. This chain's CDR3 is CASSYSNTGVYGYTF. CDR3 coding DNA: TGTGCCAGCAGTTACTCGAACACGGGTGTATACGGCTACACCTTC.

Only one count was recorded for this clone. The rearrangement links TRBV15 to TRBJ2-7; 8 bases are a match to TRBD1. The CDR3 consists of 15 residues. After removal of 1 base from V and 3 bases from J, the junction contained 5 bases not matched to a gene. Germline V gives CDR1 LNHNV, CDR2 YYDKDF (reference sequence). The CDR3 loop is CATSRVQTGDYEQYF. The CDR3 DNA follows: TGTGCCACCAGCAGAGTTCAGACAGGGGACTACGAGCAGTACTTC.

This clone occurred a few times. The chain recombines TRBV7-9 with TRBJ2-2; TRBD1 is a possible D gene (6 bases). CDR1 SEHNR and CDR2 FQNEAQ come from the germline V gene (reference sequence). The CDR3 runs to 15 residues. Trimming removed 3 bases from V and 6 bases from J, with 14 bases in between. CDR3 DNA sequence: TGTGCCAGCAGCTTTAACAGGGAAATCGCCGGGGAGCTGTTTTTT. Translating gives CASSFNREIAGELFF.